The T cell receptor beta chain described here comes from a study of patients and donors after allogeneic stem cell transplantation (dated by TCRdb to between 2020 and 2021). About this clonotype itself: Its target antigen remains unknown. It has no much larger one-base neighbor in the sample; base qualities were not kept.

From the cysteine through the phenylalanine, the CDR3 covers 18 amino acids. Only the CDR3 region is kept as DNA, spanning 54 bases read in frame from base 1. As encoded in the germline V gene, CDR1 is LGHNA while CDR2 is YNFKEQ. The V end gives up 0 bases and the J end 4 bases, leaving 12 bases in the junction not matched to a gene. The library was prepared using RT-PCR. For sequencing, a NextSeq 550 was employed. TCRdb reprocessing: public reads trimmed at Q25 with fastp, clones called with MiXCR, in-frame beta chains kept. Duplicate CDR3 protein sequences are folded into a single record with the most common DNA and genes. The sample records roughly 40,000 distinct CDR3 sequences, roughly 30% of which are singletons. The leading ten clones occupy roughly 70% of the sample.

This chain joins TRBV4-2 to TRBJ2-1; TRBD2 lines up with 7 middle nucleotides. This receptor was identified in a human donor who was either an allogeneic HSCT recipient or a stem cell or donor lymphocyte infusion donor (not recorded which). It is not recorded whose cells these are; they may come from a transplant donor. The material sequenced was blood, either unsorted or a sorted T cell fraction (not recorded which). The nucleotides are TGTGCCAGCAGCCAAGATAACCTTAGGGGACTAAATTACAATGAGCAGTTCTTC. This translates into CASSQDNLRGLNYNEQFF.